At least ten counts were recorded for the clone carrying this TCR beta chain. The data were obtained in a study of T-cell reconstitution after alpha-beta-depleted transplantation in children. The authors prepared the TCRbeta library with unique molecular identifiers. MiXCR, run by TCRdb on the PCR reads, gives a single entry per CDR3 protein. The data show around 680,000 distinct CDR3 sequences, roughly 15% seen once. Germline loops: CDR1 DFQATT, CDR2 SNEGSKA (reference sequence). V shed 3 bases, J shed 6 bases, and the junction held 14 bases outside the gene matches. This CDR3 spans 15 amino acids. The specimen comprised PBMCs from the stem cell graft donor, sampled from the stem cell graft. The chain is built from TRBV20-1 and TRBJ2-7, with TRBD1 identical over 7 bases. This TCR was sampled from a human donor who donated a stem cell graft to a child with acute myeloid leukemia. The DNA for the CDR3 is TGCAGTGCTAGGTCTTCCGGGACAGTCCTCGTCGAGCAGTACTTC. This sequence encodes CSARSSGTVLVEQYF.